This T cell receptor beta chain was sequenced during a study of tumor-infiltrating lymphocytes in localized non-small cell lung cancer. The CDR3 has 14 residues. Germline CDR1 and CDR2: SGHRS and YFSETQ. V dropped 1 base and J dropped 0 bases, with 8 bases sitting between them. Study-wide points: TCR sequencing covered a subset of patients with enough tissue. Immunotypes IM1 and IM2 had similar TCR-derived T-cell fractions.

Of note for this clone: Its antigen is not identified. A read error likely explains this, since a far larger clone differs by one base.

Clones were sequenced by immunoSEQ multiplex PCR, and TCRdb holds only the in-frame ones, with some missing. Of roughly 24,000 clones listed, roughly 64% are singletons. This TCR derives from a human donor with non-small cell lung cancer. The J gene is TRBJ2-7, the V gene TRBV5-1, with a possible D match to TRBD2 (5 bases). Sequenced material: lung tumor tissue. CDR3 nucleotides: TGCGCCAGCAGCTTGAGAGGGCTCTCCTACGAGCAGTACTTC. This encodes CASSLRGLSYEQYF.